This TCR beta chain was recovered during a study of T-cell memory formation after mild COVID-19. The CDR3 covers 15 residues. V shed 5 bases and J 2 bases; nucleotides not matched to a gene: 7. Germline V lookup: CDR1 SGHVS, CDR2 FQNEAQ. This clonotype turned up a few times. No antigen is known for it. Study-wide points: Cross-reactive memory apparently joined, as some responding clones appeared in pre-infection memory. Contracting CD4+ clones were located mainly in CM and EM, and CD8+ clones in EMRA. The second-wave clones peaking on day 37 were not confirmed as SARS-CoV-2-specific.

TCR alpha and TCR beta cDNA libraries with sample barcodes and UMIs came from 5'RACE using constant-segment primers. TCRdb itself ran the 5' RACE reads through MiXCR, one entry per CDR3 protein. Of 250,000 to 350,000 distinct CDR3 sequences in the sample, 14% were seen once. The V call is TRBV7-8, the J call TRBJ2-3; the match to TRBD1 covers 7 bases. The sequenced material came from PBMCs or a T cell subset sorted from them (not recorded which). The sequence was collected from a young man who had mild COVID-19 (a few samples of this study predate the infection). Cell type and time point are not known. This CDR3 reads CASSPRTGPTDTQYF. The CDR3, as DNA: TGTGCCAGCAGCCCAAGGACAGGACCCACAGATACGCAGTATTTT.